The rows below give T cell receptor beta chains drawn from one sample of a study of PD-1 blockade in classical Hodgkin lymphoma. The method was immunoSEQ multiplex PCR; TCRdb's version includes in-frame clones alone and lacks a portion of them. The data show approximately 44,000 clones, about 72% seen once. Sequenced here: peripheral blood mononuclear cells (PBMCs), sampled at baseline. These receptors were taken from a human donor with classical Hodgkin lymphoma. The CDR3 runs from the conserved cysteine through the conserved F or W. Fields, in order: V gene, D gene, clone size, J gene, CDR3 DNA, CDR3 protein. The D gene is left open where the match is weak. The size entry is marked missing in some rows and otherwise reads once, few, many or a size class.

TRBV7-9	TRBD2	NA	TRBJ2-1	TGTGCCAGCAGCCCTGGGGGACTACTAGCGGGAGTAGGGTTCTTC	CASSPGGLLAGVGFF
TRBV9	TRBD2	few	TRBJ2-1	TGTGCCAGCAGCGTTTCATCTAGCGGGGTATACAATGAGCAGTTCTTC	CASSVSSSGVYNEQFF
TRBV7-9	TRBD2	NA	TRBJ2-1	TGTGCCAGCAGCTTATTGACTAGCGGGAGAGAGGGGAATGAGCAGTTCTTC	CASSLLTSGREGNEQFF
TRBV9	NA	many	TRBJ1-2	TGTGCCAGCGAGGGGAAGGGGCCTTATCGGGGCTACACCTTC	CASEGKGPYRGYTF
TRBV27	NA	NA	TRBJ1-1	TGTGCCAGCAGTCCCCAGGGGAGAAGGACTGAAGCTTTCTTT	CASSPQGRRTEAFF
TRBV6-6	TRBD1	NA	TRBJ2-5	TGTGCCAGCAGTAAAGACAGGGGGCGCCGGGAGACCCAGTACTTC	CASSKDRGRRETQYF
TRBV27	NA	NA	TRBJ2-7	TGTGCCAGCGGTCCACTAGGGGGGTTCTCCTACGAGCAGTACTTC	CASGPLGGFSYEQYF
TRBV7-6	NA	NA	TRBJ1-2	TGTGCCAGCAGCTCCCGCCAGAACTATGGCTACACCTTC	CASSSRQNYGYTF
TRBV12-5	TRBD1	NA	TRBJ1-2	TGTGCTAGTGGTTCCTGGACAGGTCGCGTAGGTGGCTACACCTTC	CASGSWTGRVGGYTF
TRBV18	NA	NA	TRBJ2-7	TGTGCCAGCTCACCAGTACAGGGCGGGGAGCAGTACTTC	CASSPVQGGEQYF
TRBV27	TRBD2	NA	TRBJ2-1	TGTGCCAGCAGGCCCGGACTAGACCACTACAATGAGCAGTTCTTC	CASRPGLDHYNEQFF
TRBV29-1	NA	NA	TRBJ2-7	TGCAGCGTTGAAGATCTTGGCAGCTCCTACGAGCAGTACTTC	CSVEDLGSSYEQYF
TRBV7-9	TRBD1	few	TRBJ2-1	TGTGCCAGCAGCGGGACAGGGGGGTTCCCTAATGAGCAGTTCTTC	CASSGTGGFPNEQFF
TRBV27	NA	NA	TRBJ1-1	TGTGCCAGCAGTTTATGGGCGGGGACTGAAGCTTTCTTT	CASSLWAGTEAFF
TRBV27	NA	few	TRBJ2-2	TGTGCCAGCAGTTCGGCACCCGCGGGCACCGGGGAGCTGTTTTTT	CASSSAPAGTGELFF
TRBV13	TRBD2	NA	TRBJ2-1	TGTGCCAGCAGCTTGGGCGGGAGTATCTACAATGAGCAGTTCTTC	CASSLGGSIYNEQFF
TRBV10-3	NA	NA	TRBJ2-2	TGTGCCATCAGTGAGTCCCCGGAGACCGGGGAGCTGTTTTTT	CAISESPETGELFF
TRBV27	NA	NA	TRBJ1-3	TGTGCCAGCAGTCCAGGGATCCTGGACACCATATATTTT	CASSPGILDTIYF
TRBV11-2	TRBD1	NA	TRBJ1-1	TGTGCCAGCAGCTTAGGGACACAGGGGGCGGCTTTCTTT	CASSLGTQGAAFF
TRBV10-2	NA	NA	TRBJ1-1	TGCGCCAGCAGTGAAGGTAGGCAGGGGACTGAAGCTTTCTTT	CASSEGRQGTEAFF
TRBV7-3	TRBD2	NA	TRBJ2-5	TGTGCCGGCCGGGAGGGCCAAGAGACCCAGTACTTC	CAGREGQETQYF
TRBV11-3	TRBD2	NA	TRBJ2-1	TGTGCCAGCAGCTTAGATCAGGGAGGATCACGGACTAGCGGGAGTAAGCAGTTCTTC	CASSLDQGGSRTSGSKQFF
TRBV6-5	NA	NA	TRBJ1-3	TGTGCCCGACAAAGGGCCAACTCTGGAAACACCATATATTTT	CARQRANSGNTIYF
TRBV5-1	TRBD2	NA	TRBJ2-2	TGCGCCACCAAATGGGGAGGGGACACCGGGGAGCTGTTTTTT	CATKWGGDTGELFF
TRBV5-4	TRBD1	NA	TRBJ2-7	TGTGCCAGCAGCCCGGGACAGCGAGTCTACGAGCAGTACTTC	CASSPGQRVYEQYF
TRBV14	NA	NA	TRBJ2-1	TGTGCCAGCAGCCATGGAAGCTCCTACAATGAGCAGTTCTTC	CASSHGSSYNEQFF
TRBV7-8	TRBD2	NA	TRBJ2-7	TGTGCCAGCAGCTTTGGGCGGGGGGCTGCCTACGAGCAGTACTTC	CASSFGRGAAYEQYF
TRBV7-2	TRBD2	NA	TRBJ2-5	TGTGCCAGCAGCTTATCCGGCGGGGGGGCCTTGAAGACCCAGTACTTC	CASSLSGGGALKTQYF
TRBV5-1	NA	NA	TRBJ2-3	TGCGCCAGCAGCCCTGGGTGGAGTAGTGCAGATACGCAGTATTTT	CASSPGWSSADTQYF
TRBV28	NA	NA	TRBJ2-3	TGTGCCAGCAATTTCCGGGACTCACAAGGGAGCACAGATACGCAGTATTTT	CASNFRDSQGSTDTQYF
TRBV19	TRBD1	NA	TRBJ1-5	TGTGCCAGTAGTATATATGGGACAGGGGGCCAGAGCAATCAGCCCCAGCATTTT	CASSIYGTGGQSNQPQHF
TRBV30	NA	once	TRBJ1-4	TGTGCCGGGGGAGGAGGAGGATTTGAAAAACTGTTTTTT	CAGGGGGFEKLFF
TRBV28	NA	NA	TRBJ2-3	TGTGCCAGCAGTTTAGCCGGTACGGATACGCAGTATTTT	CASSLAGTDTQYF
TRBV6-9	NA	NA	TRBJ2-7	TGTGCCAGCAAGGAGGGGAGCGAGCAGTACTTC	CASKEGSEQYF
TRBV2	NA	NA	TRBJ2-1	TGTGCCAGACGAATACAGGGATTGGGTGAGCAGTTCTTC	CARRIQGLGEQFF
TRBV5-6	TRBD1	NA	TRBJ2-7	TGTGCCAGCAAGCGGACAGGGGTCTACGAGCAGTACTTC	CASKRTGVYEQYF
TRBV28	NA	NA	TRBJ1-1	TGTGCCAGCAGTCCGGGAGCGCTGAACACTGAAGCTTTCTTT	CASSPGALNTEAFF
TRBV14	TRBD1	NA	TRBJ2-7	TGTGCCAGCAGCCACGGACCGGGACAGGGGTACGACGAGCAGTACTTC	CASSHGPGQGYDEQYF
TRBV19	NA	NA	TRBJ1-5	TGTGCCAGTACCAGGCCGGGCACTGGGGACCATCAGCCCCAGCATTTT	CASTRPGTGDHQPQHF
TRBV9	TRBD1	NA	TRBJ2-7	TGTGCCAGCAGCCCCCGGGACAGGGGGCCCTACGAGCAGTACTTC	CASSPRDRGPYEQYF
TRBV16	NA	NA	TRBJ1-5	TGTGCCAGCAAGGAGAACCTTAGCAATCAGCCCCAGCATTTT	CASKENLSNQPQHF
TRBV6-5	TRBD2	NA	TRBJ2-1	TGTGCCAGCAGTTACCCCACTGGCGGGGGAAGGAATGAGCAGTTCTTC	CASSYPTGGGRNEQFF
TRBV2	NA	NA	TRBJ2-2	TGTGCCAGCCGGGACATTGAGGACGGGGAGCTGTTTTTT	CASRDIEDGELFF
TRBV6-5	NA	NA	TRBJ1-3	TGTGCCAGCAGTTACTCGATATCTACCTCTGGAAACACCATATATTTT	CASSYSISTSGNTIYF
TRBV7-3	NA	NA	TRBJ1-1	TGTGCCAGCAGCTTTGGGCCGGCAGACACTGAAGCTTTCTTT	CASSFGPADTEAFF
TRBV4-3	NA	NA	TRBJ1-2	TGCGCCAGCAGCCAAGATCCTGAGTATCGGGCCTATGGCTACACCTTC	CASSQDPEYRAYGYTF
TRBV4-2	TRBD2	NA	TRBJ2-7	TGTGCCAGCAGCCAACGCGGGACTAGCGGGAACGAGCAGTACTTC	CASSQRGTSGNEQYF
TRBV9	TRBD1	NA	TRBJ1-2	TGTGCCAGCAGCGTAGTTTTGGGACAGGGCTACACCTTC	CASSVVLGQGYTF
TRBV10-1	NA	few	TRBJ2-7	TGCGCCAGCAGTGATCCCAATAACCAGACAGTACCCTACGAGCAGTACTTC	CASSDPNNQTVPYEQYF
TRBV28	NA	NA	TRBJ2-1	TGTGCCAGCAGCTCCCGTCCTTTTCAGATACAGAATGAGCAGTTCTTC	CASSSRPFQIQNEQFF
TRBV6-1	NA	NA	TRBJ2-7	TGTGCCAGCAGTGAATGGGTGGGTGACCTCTCCTACGAGCAGTACTTC	CASSEWVGDLSYEQYF
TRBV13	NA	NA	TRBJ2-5	TGTGCCAGCAGCTTAAGGCAGGGGGGAGAGACCCAGTACTTC	CASSLRQGGETQYF
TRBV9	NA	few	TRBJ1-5	TGTGCCAGCAGCCCAGGAGCCTCACAGGGTCAGCCCCAGCATTTT	CASSPGASQGQPQHF
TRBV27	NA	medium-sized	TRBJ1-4	TGTGCCAGCAGGTGGGGTAGGGCTAATGAAAAACTGTTTTTT	CASRWGRANEKLFF
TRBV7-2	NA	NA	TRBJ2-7	TGTGCCAGCGCCGGTCGTGGGGGCCGATTCTACGAGCAGTACTTC	CASAGRGGRFYEQYF
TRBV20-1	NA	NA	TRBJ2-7	TGCAGTGCTAGAGATCACCACGAGCAGTACTTC	CSARDHHEQYF
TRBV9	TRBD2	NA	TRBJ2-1	TGTGCCAGCAGCGCGACTAGCAGCTTCAATGAGCAGTTCTTC	CASSATSSFNEQFF
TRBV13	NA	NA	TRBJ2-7	TGTGCCAGCAGCCGGCACCGGGGTGAGCAGTACTTC	CASSRHRGEQYF
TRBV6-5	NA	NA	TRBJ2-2	TGTGCCAGCAGTTTGGTACAGAACACCGGGGAGCTGTTTTTT	CASSLVQNTGELFF